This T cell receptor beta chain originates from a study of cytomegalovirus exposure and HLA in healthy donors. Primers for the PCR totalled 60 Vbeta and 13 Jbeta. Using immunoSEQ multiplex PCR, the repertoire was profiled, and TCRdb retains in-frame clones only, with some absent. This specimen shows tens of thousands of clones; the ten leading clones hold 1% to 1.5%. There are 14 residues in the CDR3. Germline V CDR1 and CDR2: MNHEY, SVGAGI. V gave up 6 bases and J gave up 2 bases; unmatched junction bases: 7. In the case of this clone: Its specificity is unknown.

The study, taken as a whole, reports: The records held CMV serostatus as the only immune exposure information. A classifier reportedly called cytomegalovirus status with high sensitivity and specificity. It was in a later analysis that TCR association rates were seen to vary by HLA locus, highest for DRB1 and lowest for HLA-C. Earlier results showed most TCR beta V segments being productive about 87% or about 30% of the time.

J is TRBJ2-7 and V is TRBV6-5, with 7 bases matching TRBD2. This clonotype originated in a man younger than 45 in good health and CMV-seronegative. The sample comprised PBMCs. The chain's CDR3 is CASSWGGGTYEQYF. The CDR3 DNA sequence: TGTGCCAGCAGCTGGGGCGGGGGTACCTACGAGCAGTACTTC.